Listed below are T cell receptor beta chains from one sample, sequenced in a study of CD8 T cells in ankylosing spondylitis. TCRdb ran MiXCR on the 5' RACE reads and lists one entry per CDR3 protein. Of around 770,000 distinct CDR3 sequences listed, roughly 19% are singletons. Sequenced: blood, either unsorted or a sorted T cell fraction (not recorded which). The receptors stem from a male donor with ankylosing spondylitis. The CDR3 runs from the conserved cysteine through the conserved F or W. D genes are given only for firm matches. The size entry is marked missing in some rows and otherwise reads once, few, many or a size class.

clone_size	d_call	v_call	j_call	cdr3_nt	cdr3_aa
.	.	TRBV20-1	TRBJ2-7	TGCAGTGCTAGAGATCACGCGAGATCCTACGAGCAGTACTTC	CSARDHARSYEQYF
few	.	TRBV12-3/TRBV12-4	TRBJ1-4	TGTGCCAGCAGCGACAGCGTCAATGAAAAACTGTTTTTT	CASSDSVNEKLFF
few	.	TRBV25-1	TRBJ2-3	TGTGCCAGCAGTGATTATAACAGGGAGGGCACAGATACGCAGTATTTT	CASSDYNREGTDTQYF
.	.	TRBV5-1	TRBJ2-6	TGCGCCAGCAGCTTCGACAGATTCGATATCCAAGAATCTGGGGCCAACGTCCTGACTTTC	CASSFDRFDIQESGANVLTF
.	.	TRBV6-2/TRBV6-3	TRBJ2-7	TGTGCCAGCCAAACCTTACCCACAGGGTATACCTACGAGCAGTACTTC	CASQTLPTGYTYEQYF
few	.	TRBV28	TRBJ2-1	TGTGCCGCCAGGGGGGGACATGAGCAGTTCTTC	CAARGGHEQFF
few	.	TRBV12-3/TRBV12-4	TRBJ2-7	TGTGCCAGCAGTTTAGCCACCCCATCCGAGCAGTACTTC	CASSLATPSEQYF
few	TRBD1	TRBV9	TRBJ2-3	TGTGCCAGCAGCGTTCAGACAGGGGGAGCAGATACGCAGTATTTT	CASSVQTGGADTQYF
few	.	TRBV30	TRBJ1-6	TGTGCCTGGACGCCAGGCAGCTCCTATAATTCACCCCTCCACTTT	CAWTPGSSYNSPLHF
few	TRBD2	TRBV29-1	TRBJ2-1	TGCAGCTATTGGACTAGCGGGCGAGGGAATGAGCAGTTCTTC	CSYWTSGRGNEQFF
many	.	TRBV12-3/TRBV12-4	TRBJ1-1	TGTGCCAGCAGCTCCACACTTGGCCGGATTGAAGCTTTCTTT	CASSSTLGRIEAFF
few	.	TRBV12-3/TRBV12-4	TRBJ2-7	TGTGCCAGCGCGGAGTACTCCTACGAGCAGTACTTC	CASAEYSYEQYF
.	.	TRBV7-2	TRBJ1-1	TGTGCCAGCAGCTTTGGGATGGGGGGAGCTTTCTTT	CASSFGMGGAFF
.	TRBD2	TRBV3-1	TRBJ2-3	TGTGCCAGCAGGGGGCTAGCGGGAGACACAGATACGCAGTATTTT	CASRGLAGDTDTQYF
few	.	TRBV28	TRBJ2-7	TGTGCCAGCAGTTTACGGGAGCAGGACTACGAGCAGTACTTC	CASSLREQDYEQYF
.	TRBD2	TRBV20-1	TRBJ2-2	TGCAGTGCCCAGACTAGCGAGCTCACCGGGGAGCTGTTTTTT	CSAQTSELTGELFF
few	TRBD2	TRBV4-2	TRBJ2-3	TGTGCCAGCAGCCCAGCGGGGGCATTAGCGGGAGATACGCAGTATTTT	CASSPAGALAGDTQYF
many	.	TRBV12-3/TRBV12-4	TRBJ1-3	TGTGCCAGCAGAGGGGCCACCTCTGGAAACACCATATATTTT	CASRGATSGNTIYF
few	.	TRBV29-1	TRBJ2-1	TGCAGCGCCGCAGGGGGGGACAGGCGGGGTAATGAGCAGTTCTTC	CSAAGGDRRGNEQFF
.	TRBD2	TRBV30	TRBJ2-1	TGTGCCTGGAGTGTGGGTTCTAGCGGGGGCAATGAGCAGTTCTTC	CAWSVGSSGGNEQFF
few	.	TRBV6-1	TRBJ1-2	TGTGCCAGCAGTGAAAGGGGCGGCTACACCTTC	CASSERGGYTF
few	.	TRBV12-3/TRBV12-4	TRBJ2-2	TGTGCCAGCAGAGGTCAGAGCCCCGGGGAGCTGTTTTTT	CASRGQSPGELFF
.	TRBD1	TRBV11-1	TRBJ2-1	TGTGCCAGCAGCACCGGGACAGGGGACCTCTCCTACAATGAGCAGTTCTTC	CASSTGTGDLSYNEQFF
few	.	TRBV6-5	TRBJ1-1	TGTGCCAGCAGTTATGGGTGGAACACTGAAGCTTTCTTT	CASSYGWNTEAFF
few	.	TRBV4-1	TRBJ1-1	TGCGCCAGCAGCCAAGATAAACCGCTGGGGAACACTGAAGCTTTCTTT	CASSQDKPLGNTEAFF
.	.	TRBV2	TRBJ2-7	TGTGCCAGCAGTGCTTGGGAGATCTACGAGCAGTACTTC	CASSAWEIYEQYF
few	TRBD1	TRBV12-3/TRBV12-4	TRBJ1-6	TGTGCCAGCAGTTGGGGGGACAGGGGTAATTCACCCCTCCACTTT	CASSWGDRGNSPLHF
.	.	TRBV15	TRBJ2-1	TGTGCCACCAGCACTCAGCCACCCCGCTCCTACAATGAGCAGTTCTTC	CATSTQPPRSYNEQFF
few	.	TRBV20-1	TRBJ2-3	TGCAGTCCAAGAGGGGTGCTCACAGATACGCAGTATTTT	CSPRGVLTDTQYF
few	TRBD2	TRBV7-8	TRBJ2-3	TGTGCCAGCAGCCCGGGACTAGCGGGATCGTCGGATACGCAGTATTTT	CASSPGLAGSSDTQYF
few	.	TRBV4-2	TRBJ2-1	TGTGCCAGCAGCCAAGTTAGCGTCAGTGAGCAGTTCTTC	CASSQVSVSEQFF
few	TRBD1	TRBV7-6	TRBJ1-4	TGTGCCAGCAGCGCCCAGGGGGCGGGTAATGAAAAACTGTTTTTT	CASSAQGAGNEKLFF
few	.	TRBV29-1	TRBJ2-7	TGCAGCGTTACCGGGAGCTCCTACGAGCAGTACTTC	CSVTGSSYEQYF
.	TRBD2	TRBV6-1	TRBJ2-7	TGTGCCAGCAGCGGCCGGGGGGTGACTTACGAGCAGTACTTC	CASSGRGVTYEQYF
.	TRBD2	TRBV28	TRBJ2-1	TGTGCCAGCAGGGGAAGTGGGGGGGGTGGCAATGAGCAGTTCTTC	CASRGSGGGGNEQFF
many	.	TRBV3-1	TRBJ2-3	TGTGCCAGCAGCCAAGCGGATCTAGCGTACACAGATACGCAGTATTTT	CASSQADLAYTDTQYF
few	.	TRBV20-1	TRBJ1-1	TGCAGTGCCCCAGCCAGGGAACTTGAAGCTTTCTTT	CSAPARELEAFF
.	.	TRBV4-1	TRBJ1-2	TGCGCCAGCAGCCACCTTGGGGTGGACTATGGCTACACCTTC	CASSHLGVDYGYTF
.	.	TRBV6-5	TRBJ1-3	TGTGCCAGCAGTTCCAAAGGGACTGGCGGAAACACCATATATTTT	CASSSKGTGGNTIYF
.	.	TRBV20-1	TRBJ1-5	TGCAGTGCTAGGGCAGGGTCAGATCAGCCCCAGCATTTT	CSARAGSDQPQHF
.	TRBD2	TRBV2	TRBJ2-1	TGTGCCAGCAGTGAAGAGACTAGCGGGAGGAGTGAGCAGTTCTTC	CASSEETSGRSEQFF
many	.	TRBV12-3/TRBV12-4	TRBJ1-1	TGTGCCAGCAGTTTAGGGGCAGGGGTCACTGAAGCTTTCTTT	CASSLGAGVTEAFF
few	.	TRBV24-1	TRBJ1-6	TGTGCCACCAGTGATTTGTATCAGGGTAGTTCACCCCTCCACTTT	CATSDLYQGSSPLHF
.	TRBD2	TRBV24-1	TRBJ2-2	TGTGCCACCAGTACTAGCGGTCCGAACACCGGGGAGCTGTTTTTT	CATSTSGPNTGELFF
.	.	TRBV20-1	TRBJ1-1	TGCAGTGCTAAGAATGCCGGGGGCACTGAAGCTTTCTTT	CSAKNAGGTEAFF